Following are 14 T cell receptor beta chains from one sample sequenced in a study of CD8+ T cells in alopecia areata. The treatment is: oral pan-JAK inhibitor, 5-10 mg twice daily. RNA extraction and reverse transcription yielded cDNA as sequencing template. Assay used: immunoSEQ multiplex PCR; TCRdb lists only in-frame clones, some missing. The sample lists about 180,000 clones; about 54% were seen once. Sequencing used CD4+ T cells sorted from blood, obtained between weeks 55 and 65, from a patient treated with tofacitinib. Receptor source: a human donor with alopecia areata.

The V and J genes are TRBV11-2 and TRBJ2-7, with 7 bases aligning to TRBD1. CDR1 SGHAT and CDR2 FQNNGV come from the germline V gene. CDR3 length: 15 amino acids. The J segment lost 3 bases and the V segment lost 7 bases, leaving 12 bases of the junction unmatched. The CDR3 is CASTRRRQGIYEQYF. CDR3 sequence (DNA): TGTGCCAGCACCCGACGCCGACAGGGAATCTACGAGCAGTACTTC.

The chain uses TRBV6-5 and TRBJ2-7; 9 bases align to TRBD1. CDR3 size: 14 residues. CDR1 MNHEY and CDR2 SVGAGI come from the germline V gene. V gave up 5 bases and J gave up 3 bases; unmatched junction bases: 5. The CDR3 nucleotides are TGTGCCAGCAGTGTCACAGGGGGCGTCTACGAGCAGTACTTC. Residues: CASSVTGGVYEQYF.

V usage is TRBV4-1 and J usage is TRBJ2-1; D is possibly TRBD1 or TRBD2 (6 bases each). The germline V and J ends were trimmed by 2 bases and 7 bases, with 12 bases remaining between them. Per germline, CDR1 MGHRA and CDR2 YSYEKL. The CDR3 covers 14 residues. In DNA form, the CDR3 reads TGCGCCAGCAGCCAACCTACAGGGAGGAATGAGCAGTTCTTC. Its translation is CASSQPTGRNEQFF.

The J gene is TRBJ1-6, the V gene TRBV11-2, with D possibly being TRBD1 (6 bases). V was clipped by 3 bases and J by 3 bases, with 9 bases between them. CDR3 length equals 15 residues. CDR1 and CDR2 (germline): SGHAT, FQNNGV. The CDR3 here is CASSFETGYNSPLHF. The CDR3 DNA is TGTGCCAGCAGCTTTGAGACAGGCTATAATTCACCCCTCCACTTT.

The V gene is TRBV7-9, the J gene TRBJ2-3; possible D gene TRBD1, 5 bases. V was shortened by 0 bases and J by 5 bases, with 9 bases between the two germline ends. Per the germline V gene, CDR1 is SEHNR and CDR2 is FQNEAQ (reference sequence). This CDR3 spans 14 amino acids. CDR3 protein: CASSLALRGDTQYF. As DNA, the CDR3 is TGTGCCAGCAGCTTAGCGCTAAGGGGAGATACGCAGTATTTT.

Here the CDR3 reads CASSLAGAETQYF. The DNA for the CDR3 is TGTGCCAGCAGCTTAGCGGGGGCGGAGACCCAGTACTTC. V gene TRBV7-9 combines with J gene TRBJ2-5; D perhaps matches TRBD1 (6 bases). The CDR3 runs to 13 residues. The germline V and J ends were trimmed by 0 bases and 5 bases, with 7 bases remaining between them. Germline loops: CDR1 SEHNR, CDR2 FQNEAQ (reference sequence).

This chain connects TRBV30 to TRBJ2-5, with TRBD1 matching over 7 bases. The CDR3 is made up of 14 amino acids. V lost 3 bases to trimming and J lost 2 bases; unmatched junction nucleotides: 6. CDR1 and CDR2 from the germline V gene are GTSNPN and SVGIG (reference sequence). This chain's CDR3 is CAWSPGGAQETQYF. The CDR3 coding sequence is TGTGCCTGGAGCCCAGGGGGAGCACAAGAGACCCAGTACTTC.

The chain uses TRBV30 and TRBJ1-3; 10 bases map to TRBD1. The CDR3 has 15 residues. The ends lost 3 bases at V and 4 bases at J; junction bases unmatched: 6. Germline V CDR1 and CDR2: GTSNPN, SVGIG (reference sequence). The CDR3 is CAWRDRGSSGNTIYF. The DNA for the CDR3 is TGTGCCTGGAGGGACAGGGGGTCTAGCGGAAACACCATATATTTT. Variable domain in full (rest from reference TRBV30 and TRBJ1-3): SQTIHQWPATLVQPVGSPLSLECTVEGTSNPNLYWYRQAAGRGLQLLFYSVGIGQISSEVPQNLSASRPQDRQFILSSKKLLLSDSGFYLCAWRDRGSSGNTIYFGEGSWLTVV.

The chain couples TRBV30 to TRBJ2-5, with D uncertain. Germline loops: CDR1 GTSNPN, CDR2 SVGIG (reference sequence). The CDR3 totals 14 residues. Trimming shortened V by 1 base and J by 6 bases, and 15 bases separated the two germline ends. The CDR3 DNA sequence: TGTGCCTGGAGTGGGTCGTCAGTGCTGAAGACCCAGTACTTC. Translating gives CAWSGSSVLKTQYF.

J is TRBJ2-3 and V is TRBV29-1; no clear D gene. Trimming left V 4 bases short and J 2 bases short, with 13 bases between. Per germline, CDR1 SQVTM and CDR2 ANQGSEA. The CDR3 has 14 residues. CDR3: CSVAPLMNTDTQYF. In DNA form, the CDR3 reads TGCAGCGTTGCCCCGCTGATGAACACAGATACGCAGTATTTT.

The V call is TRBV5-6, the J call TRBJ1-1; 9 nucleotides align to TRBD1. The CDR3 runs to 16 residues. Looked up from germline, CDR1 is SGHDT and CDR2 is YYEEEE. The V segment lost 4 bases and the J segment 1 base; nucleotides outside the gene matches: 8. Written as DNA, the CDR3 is TGTGCCAGCAGCGAGGGACAGGGTCGGTGGAACACTGAAGCTTTCTTT. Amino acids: CASSEGQGRWNTEAFF.

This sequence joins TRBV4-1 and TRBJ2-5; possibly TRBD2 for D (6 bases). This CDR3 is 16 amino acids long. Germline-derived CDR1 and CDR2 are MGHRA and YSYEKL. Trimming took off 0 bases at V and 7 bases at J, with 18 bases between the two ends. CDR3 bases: TGCGCCAGCAGCCAAGATGCCAGCGGGTCCTCGGGGACCCAGTACTTC. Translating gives CASSQDASGSSGTQYF.

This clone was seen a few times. CDR3 nucleotides: TGTGCCACCAATCCAGACAGGGACAAGAACATTCAGTACTTC. Protein product: CATNPDRDKNIQYF. The chain joins TRBV15 to TRBJ2-4, with 7 positions matching TRBD1. Germline assignment: CDR1 LNHNV and CDR2 YYDKDF (reference sequence). The CDR3 contains 14 residues. J gave up 7 bases and V 7 bases, and 10 bases lay outside the gene matches.

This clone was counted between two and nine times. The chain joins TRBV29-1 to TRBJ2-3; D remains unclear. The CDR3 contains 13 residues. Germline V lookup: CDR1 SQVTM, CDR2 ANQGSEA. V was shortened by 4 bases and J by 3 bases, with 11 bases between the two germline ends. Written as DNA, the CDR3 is TGCAGCGTTGGTGGTAGAAGAACAGATACGCAGTATTTT. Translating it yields CSVGGRRTDTQYF.